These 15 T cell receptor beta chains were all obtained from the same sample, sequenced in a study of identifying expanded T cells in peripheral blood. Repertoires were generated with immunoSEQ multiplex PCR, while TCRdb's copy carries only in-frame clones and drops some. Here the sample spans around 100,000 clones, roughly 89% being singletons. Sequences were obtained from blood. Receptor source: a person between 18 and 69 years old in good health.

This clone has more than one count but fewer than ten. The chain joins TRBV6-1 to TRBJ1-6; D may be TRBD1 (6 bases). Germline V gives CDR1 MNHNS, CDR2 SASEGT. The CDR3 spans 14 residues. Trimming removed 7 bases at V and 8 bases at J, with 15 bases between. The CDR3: CASNKQGRDSPLHF. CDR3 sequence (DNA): TGTGCCAGCAACAAACAGGGCCGTGATTCACCCCTCCACTTT.

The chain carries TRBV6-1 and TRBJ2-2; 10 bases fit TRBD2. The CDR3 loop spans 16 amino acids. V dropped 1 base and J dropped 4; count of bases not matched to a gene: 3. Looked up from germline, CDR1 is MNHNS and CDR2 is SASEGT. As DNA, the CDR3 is TGTGCCAGCAGTGAAGGGACTAGCGGCCCCACCGGGGAGCTGTTTTTT. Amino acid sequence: CASSEGTSGPTGELFF.

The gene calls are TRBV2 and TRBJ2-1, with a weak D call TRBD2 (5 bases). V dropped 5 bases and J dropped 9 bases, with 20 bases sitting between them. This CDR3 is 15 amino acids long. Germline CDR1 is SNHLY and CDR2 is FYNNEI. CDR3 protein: CASSPVSGRVGEQFF. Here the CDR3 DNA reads TGTGCCAGCAGTCCCGTAAGCGGCCGTGTGGGTGAGCAGTTCTTC.

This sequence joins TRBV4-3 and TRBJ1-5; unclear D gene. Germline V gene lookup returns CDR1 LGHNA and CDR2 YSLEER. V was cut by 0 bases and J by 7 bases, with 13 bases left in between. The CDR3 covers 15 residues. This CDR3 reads CASSQDFSREQPQHF. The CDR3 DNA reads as TGCGCCAGCAGCCAAGATTTCTCCCGGGAACAGCCCCAGCATTTT.

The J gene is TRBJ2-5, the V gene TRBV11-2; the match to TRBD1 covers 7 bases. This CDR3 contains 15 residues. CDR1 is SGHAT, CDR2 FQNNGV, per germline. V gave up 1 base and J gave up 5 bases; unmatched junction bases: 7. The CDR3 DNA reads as TGTGCCAGCAGCTTAGGTACAGGGGAGTCGGAGACCCAGTACTTC. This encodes CASSLGTGESETQYF. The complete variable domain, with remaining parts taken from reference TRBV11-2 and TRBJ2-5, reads EAGVAQSPRYKIIEKRQSVAFWCNPISGHATLYWYQQILGQGPKLLIQFQNNGVVDDSQLPKDRFSAERLKGVDSTLKIQPAKLEDSAVYLCASSLGTGESETQYFGPGTRLLVL.

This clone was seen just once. The CDR3 sequence is CSVHLGQGYEQYF. For the CDR3, the DNA is TGCAGCGTCCACCTCGGACAGGGCTACGAGCAGTACTTC. This chain uses TRBV29-1 with TRBJ2-7; TRBD1 matches 8 bases. CDR1 is SQVTM, CDR2 ANQGSEA, per germline. The CDR3 has 13 residues. V dropped 6 bases and J dropped 3; count of bases not matched to a gene: 7.

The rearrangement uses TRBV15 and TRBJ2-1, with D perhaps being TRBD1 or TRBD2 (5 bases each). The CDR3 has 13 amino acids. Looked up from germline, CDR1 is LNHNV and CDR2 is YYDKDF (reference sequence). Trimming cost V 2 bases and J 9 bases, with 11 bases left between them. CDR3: CATSRPSGREQFF. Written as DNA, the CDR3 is TGTGCCACCAGCAGACCCTCGGGACGTGAGCAGTTCTTC.

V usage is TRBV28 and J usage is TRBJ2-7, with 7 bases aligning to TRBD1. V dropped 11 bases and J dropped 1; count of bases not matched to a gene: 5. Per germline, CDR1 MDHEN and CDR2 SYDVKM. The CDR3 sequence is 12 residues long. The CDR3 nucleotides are TGTGCCTCTGAGGGACAGTCCTACGAGCAGTACTTC. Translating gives CASEGQSYEQYF.

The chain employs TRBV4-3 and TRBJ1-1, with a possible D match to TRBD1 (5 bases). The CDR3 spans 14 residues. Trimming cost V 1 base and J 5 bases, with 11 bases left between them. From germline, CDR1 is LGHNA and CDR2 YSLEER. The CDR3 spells CASSQGGAGTEAFF. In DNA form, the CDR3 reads TGCGCCAGCAGCCAAGGAGGGGCTGGAACTGAAGCTTTCTTT.

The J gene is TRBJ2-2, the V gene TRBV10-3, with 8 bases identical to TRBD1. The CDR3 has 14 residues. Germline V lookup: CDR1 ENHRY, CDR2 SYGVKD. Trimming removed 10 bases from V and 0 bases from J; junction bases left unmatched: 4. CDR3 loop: CATATGANTGELFF. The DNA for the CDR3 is TGTGCCACCGCGACAGGGGCGAACACCGGGGAGCTGTTTTTT.

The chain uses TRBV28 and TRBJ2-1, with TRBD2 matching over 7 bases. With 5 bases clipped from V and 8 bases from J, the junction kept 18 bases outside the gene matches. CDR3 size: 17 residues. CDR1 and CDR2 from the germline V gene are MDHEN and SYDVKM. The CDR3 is CASSPVAERGPQDEQFF. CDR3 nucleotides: TGTGCCAGCAGTCCAGTCGCTGAGCGGGGACCACAGGATGAGCAGTTCTTC. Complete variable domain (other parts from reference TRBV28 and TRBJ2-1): DVKVTQSSRYLVKRTGEKVFLECVQDMDHENMFWYRQDPGLGLRLIYFSYDVKMKEKGDIPEGYSVSREKKERFSLILESASTNQTSMYLCASSPVAERGPQDEQFFGPGTRLTVL.

The CDR3 loop is CASTKTGTNEKLFF. The CDR3 region has the DNA TGTGCCAGCACCAAGACAGGGACTAATGAAAAACTGTTTTTT. The gene calls are TRBV7-9 and TRBJ1-4; TRBD1 agrees at 7 bases. In germline, CDR1 is SEHNR, CDR2 FQNEAQ (reference sequence). Trimming cost V 7 bases and J 2 bases; bases outside gene matches: 4. CDR3 length equals 14 residues.

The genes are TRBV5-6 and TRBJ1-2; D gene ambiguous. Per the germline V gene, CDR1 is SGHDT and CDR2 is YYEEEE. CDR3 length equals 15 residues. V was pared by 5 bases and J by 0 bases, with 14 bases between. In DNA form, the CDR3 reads TGTGCCAGCAGTCAACGGAGCAGCTCTAACTATGGCTACACCTTC. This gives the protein CASSQRSSSNYGYTF.

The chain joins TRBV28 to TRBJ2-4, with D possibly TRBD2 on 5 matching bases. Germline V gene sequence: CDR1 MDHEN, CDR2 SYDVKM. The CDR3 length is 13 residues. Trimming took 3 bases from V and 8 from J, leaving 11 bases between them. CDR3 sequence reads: CASSFSSPDIQYF. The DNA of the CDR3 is TGTGCCAGCAGTTTTTCTAGCCCAGACATTCAGTACTTC.

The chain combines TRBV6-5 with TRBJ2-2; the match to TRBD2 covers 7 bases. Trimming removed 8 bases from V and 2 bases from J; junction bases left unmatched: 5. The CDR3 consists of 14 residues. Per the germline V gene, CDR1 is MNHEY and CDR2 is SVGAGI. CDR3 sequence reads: CASGTSDNTGELFF. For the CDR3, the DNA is TGTGCCAGCGGTACTAGCGATAACACCGGGGAGCTGTTTTTT.